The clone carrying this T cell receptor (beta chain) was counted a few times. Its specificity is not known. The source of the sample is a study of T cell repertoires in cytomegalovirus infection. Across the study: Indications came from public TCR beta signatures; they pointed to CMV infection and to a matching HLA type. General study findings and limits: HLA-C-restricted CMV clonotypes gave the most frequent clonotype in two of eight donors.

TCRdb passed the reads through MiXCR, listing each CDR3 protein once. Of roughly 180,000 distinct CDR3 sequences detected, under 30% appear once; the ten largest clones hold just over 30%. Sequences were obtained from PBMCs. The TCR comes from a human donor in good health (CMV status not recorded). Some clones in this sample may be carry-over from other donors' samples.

The CDR3, as DNA: TGTGCCAGCAGTACTGACTATTCTGGGGCCAACGTCCTGACTTTC. It translates to CASSTDYSGANVLTF. The chain couples TRBV27 to TRBJ2-6, with TRBD2 as a possible D gene (5 bases). Trimming took 5 bases from V and 1 from J, leaving 9 bases between them. CDR1 is MNHEY and CDR2 is SMNVEV in the germline V gene (reference sequence). This CDR3 is built from 15 residues.